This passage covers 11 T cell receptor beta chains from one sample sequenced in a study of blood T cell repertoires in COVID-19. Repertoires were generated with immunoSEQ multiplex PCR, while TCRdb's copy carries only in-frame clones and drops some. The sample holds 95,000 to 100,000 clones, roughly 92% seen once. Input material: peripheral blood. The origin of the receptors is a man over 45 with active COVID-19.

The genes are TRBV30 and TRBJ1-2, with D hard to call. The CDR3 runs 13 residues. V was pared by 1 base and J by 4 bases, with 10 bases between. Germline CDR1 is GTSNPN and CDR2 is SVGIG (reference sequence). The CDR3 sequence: CAWSAGGRYGYTF. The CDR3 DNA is TGTGCCTGGAGTGCTGGCGGCCGCTATGGCTACACCTTC.

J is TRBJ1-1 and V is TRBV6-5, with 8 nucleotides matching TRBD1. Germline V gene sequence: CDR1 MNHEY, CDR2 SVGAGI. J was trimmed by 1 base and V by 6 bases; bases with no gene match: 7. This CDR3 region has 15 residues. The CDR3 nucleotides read TGTGCCAGCAGCCCAACGACAGGGGCGAACACTGAAGCTTTCTTT. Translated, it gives CASSPTTGANTEAFF.

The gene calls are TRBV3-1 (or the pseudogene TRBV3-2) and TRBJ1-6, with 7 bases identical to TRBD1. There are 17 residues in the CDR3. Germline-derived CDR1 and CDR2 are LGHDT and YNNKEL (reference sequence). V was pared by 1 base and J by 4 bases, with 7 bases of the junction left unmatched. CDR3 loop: CASSQGRDRAYNSPLHF. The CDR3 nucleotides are TGTGCCAGCAGCCAAGGCCGGGACAGAGCTTATAATTCACCCCTCCACTTT.

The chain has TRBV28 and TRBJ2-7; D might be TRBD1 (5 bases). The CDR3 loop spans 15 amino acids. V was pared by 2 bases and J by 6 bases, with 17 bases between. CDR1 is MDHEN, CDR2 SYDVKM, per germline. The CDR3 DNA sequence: TGTGCCAGCAGTTTAGGTGGCCAGGGTGGGGTCGAGCAGTACTTC. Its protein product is CASSLGGQGGVEQYF.

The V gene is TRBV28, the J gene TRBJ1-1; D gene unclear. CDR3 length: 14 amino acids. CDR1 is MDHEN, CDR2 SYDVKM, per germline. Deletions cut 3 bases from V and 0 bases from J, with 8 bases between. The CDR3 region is CASSFTRLNTEAFF. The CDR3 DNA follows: TGTGCCAGCAGTTTTACCAGGTTGAACACTGAAGCTTTCTTT.

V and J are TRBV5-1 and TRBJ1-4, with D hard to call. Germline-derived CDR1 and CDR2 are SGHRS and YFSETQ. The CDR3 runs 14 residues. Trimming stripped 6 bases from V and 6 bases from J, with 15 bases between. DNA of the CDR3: TGCGCCAGCAATGCAGGCGGGCTCGATGAAAAACTGTTTTTT. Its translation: CASNAGGLDEKLFF.

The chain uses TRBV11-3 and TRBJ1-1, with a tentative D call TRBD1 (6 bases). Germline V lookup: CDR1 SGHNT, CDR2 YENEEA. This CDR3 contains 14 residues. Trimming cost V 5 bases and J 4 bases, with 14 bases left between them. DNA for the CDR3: TGTGCCAGCAGCGCTTCACAGGGCTCCACTGAAGCTTTCTTT. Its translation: CASSASQGSTEAFF.

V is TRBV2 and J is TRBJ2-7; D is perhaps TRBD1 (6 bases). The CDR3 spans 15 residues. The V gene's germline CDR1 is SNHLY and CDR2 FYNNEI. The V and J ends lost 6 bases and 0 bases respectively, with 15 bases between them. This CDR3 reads CASRSRDKASYEQYF. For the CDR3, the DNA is TGTGCCAGCAGAAGCCGGGACAAAGCCTCCTACGAGCAGTACTTC.

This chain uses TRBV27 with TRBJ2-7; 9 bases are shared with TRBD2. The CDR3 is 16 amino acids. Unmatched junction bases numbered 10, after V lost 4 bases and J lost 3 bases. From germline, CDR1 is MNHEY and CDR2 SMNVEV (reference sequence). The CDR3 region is CASSSLAGVVGYEQYF. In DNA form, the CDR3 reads TGTGCCAGCAGTTCTTTAGCGGGAGTGGTGGGCTACGAGCAGTACTTC.

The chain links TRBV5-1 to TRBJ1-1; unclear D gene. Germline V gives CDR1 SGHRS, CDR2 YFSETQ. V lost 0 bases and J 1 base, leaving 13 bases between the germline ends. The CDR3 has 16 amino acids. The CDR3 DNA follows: TGCGCCAGCAGCTTGGGATCGGGGATCGGGAACACTGAAGCTTTCTTT. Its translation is CASSLGSGIGNTEAFF.

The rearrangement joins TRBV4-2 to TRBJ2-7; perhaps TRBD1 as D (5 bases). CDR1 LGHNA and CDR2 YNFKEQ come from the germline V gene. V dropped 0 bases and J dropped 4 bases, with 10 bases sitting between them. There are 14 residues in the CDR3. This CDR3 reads CASSQEETVYEQYF. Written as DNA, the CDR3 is TGTGCCAGCAGCCAAGAAGAGACAGTATACGAGCAGTACTTC.